Each of the 9 T cell receptor beta chains below was sequenced from the same sample in a study of shared T cell receptors in the human thymus. This table comes from immunoSEQ multiplex PCR, and its TCRdb copy is limited to in-frame clones, with some not included. The sample lists almost 550,000 clones, around three quarters seen once, with about 0.014% in the top ten. The same sample was also used in a study of human thymus T cells.

Sequenced input: thymocytes. The receptors originated from a boy less than two years old with a congenital heart defect.

This chain links TRBV5-1 with TRBJ2-1; TRBD2 matches 9 bases. CDR1 and CDR2 (germline): SGHRS, YFSETQ. This CDR3 has 15 residues. Trimming removed 7 bases from V and 3 bases from J; junction bases left unmatched: 8. Here the CDR3 reads CASAIAGELYNEQFF. The CDR3 region has the DNA TGCGCCAGCGCCATAGCGGGAGAACTCTACAATGAGCAGTTCTTC.

This chain uses TRBV9 with TRBJ2-7; 9 bases are shared with TRBD2. V lost 4 bases and J lost 7; bases outside the gene matches: 12. The CDR3 loop spans 15 amino acids. The germline CDR1 and CDR2 sequences are SGDLS and YYNGEE. CDR3 residues: CASSPREAGGEEQYF. CDR3 in DNA: TGTGCCAGCAGCCCCCGCGAAGCGGGAGGTGAGGAGCAGTACTTC.

The chain joins TRBV27 to TRBJ2-2; tentative D call: TRBD2 (5 bases). There are 17 residues in the CDR3. Germline V gives CDR1 MNHEY, CDR2 SMNVEV (reference sequence). V was cut by 4 bases and J by 3 bases, with 18 bases left in between. The CDR3 region is CASSYVATPGDTGELFF. The CDR3 coding sequence is TGTGCCAGCAGTTACGTCGCGACCCCCGGGGACACCGGGGAGCTGTTTTTT.

The chain recombines TRBV5-4 with TRBJ2-1, with TRBD2 matching over 9 bases. Germline V lookup: CDR1 SGHNT, CDR2 YYREEE (reference sequence). The CDR3 totals 14 residues. Germline trimming cut 2 bases from V and 6 bases from J; bases unmatched to any gene: 3. The CDR3 sequence is CASSFGGRVNEQFF. Here the CDR3 DNA reads TGTGCCAGCAGCTTCGGCGGGAGGGTCAATGAGCAGTTCTTC.

The genes are TRBV7-9 and TRBJ1-2; 9 nucleotides match TRBD1. J was trimmed by 6 bases and V by 5 bases; bases with no gene match: 10. Per the germline V gene, CDR1 is SEHNR and CDR2 is FQNEAQ (reference sequence). This CDR3 spans 15 amino acids. DNA for the CDR3: TGTGCCAGCAGCCCTACTCGGACAGGGGACGATGGCTACACCTTC. As protein: CASSPTRTGDDGYTF.

J is TRBJ1-2 and V is TRBV4-1; D is uncertain. The CDR3 runs 13 residues. The V and J ends lost 0 bases and 4 bases respectively, with 6 bases between them. Germline CDR1 and CDR2: MGHRA and YSYEKL. The CDR3 DNA is TGCGCCAGCAGCCAAGATAGAGTCTATGGCTACACCTTC. This translates into CASSQDRVYGYTF.

This sequence joins TRBV5-1 and TRBJ2-1; TRBD2 is a possible D gene (5 bases). This CDR3 spans 15 amino acids. Trimming cost V 2 bases and J 7 bases, with 16 bases left between them. CDR1 and CDR2 (germline): SGHRS, YFSETQ. The CDR3 sequence: CASSFRQRTGNEQFF. CDR3 bases: TGCGCCAGCAGCTTTAGGCAGCGGACCGGGAATGAGCAGTTCTTC. Looking up the rest from reference TRBV5-1 and TRBJ2-1 gives the full variable domain: KAGVTQTPRYLIKTRGQQVTLSCSPISGHRSVSWYQQTPGQGLQFLFEYFSETQRNKGNFPGRFSGRQFSNSRSEMNVSTLELGDSALYLCASSFRQRTGNEQFFGPGTRLTVL.

The V gene is TRBV5-4, the J gene TRBJ2-5; no firm D call. With 4 bases removed from V and 5 bases from J, the gap between germline ends came to 9 bases. Germline V gene lookup returns CDR1 SGHNT and CDR2 YYREEE (reference sequence). The CDR3 sequence is 12 residues long. The CDR3 is CASSLRRETQYF. The CDR3 DNA sequence: TGTGCCAGCAGCCTTCGCAGGGAGACCCAGTACTTC.

With respect to this clone: The sample holds other DNA sequences that translate to the same CDR3. V usage is TRBV4-1 and J usage is TRBJ2-7; 8 nucleotides line up with TRBD2. V shed 1 base and J 2 bases; nucleotides not matched to a gene: 7. Germline assignment: CDR1 MGHRA and CDR2 YSYEKL. The CDR3 spans 16 residues. The CDR3 DNA reads TGCGCCAGCAGCCAAGTATCCCGGGGGGGTGCCTACGAGCAGTACTTC. Its protein is CASSQVSRGGAYEQYF.